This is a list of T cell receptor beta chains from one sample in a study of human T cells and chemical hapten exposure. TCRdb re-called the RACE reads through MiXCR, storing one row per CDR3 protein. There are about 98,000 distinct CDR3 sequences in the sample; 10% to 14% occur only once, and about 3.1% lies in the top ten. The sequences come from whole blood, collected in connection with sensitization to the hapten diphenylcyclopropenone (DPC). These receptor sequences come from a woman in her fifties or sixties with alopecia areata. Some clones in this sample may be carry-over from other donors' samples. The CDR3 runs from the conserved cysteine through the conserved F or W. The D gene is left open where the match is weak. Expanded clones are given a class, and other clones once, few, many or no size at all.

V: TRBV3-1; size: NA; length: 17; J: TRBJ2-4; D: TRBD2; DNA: TGTGCCAGCAGCCGAAGGGCTAGCGGGGGGCCGGAAAACATTCAGTACTTC; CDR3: CASSRRASGGPENIQYF
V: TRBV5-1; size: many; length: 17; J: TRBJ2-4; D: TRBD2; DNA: TGCGCCAGCATGGCTAGCGGGGACGGTCTAGCCAAAAACATTCAGTACTTC; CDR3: CASMASGDGLAKNIQYF
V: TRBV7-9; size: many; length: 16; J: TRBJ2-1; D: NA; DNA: TGTGCCAGCAGCTTAGGGCAGGGGCTAGGCTACAATGAGCAGTTCTTC; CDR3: CASSLGQGLGYNEQFF
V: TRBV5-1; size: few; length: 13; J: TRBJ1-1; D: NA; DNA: TGCGCCAGCAGCCGGCAGAGGGACACTGAAGCTTTCTTT; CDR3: CASSRQRDTEAFF
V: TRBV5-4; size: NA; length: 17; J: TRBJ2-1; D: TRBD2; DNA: TGTGCCAGCAGCTTGGCCGGGGGTAGCGGGGTATACTATGAGCAGTTCTTC; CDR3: CASSLAGGSGVYYEQFF
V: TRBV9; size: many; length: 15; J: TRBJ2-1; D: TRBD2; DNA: TGTGCCAGCAGCCCAGCGGGGGGCTCCTACAATGAGCAGTTCTTC; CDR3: CASSPAGGSYNEQFF
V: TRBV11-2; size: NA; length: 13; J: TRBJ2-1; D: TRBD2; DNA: TGTGCCAGCAGCTTAGTACTAGCGGGGGTTGGGTTCTTC; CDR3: CASSLVLAGVGFF
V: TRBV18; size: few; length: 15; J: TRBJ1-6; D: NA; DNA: TGTGCCAGCTCACCAGGGGTCAGGGGACCCTCACCCCTCCACTTT; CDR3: CASSPGVRGPSPLHF
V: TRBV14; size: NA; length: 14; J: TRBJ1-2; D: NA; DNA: TGTGCCAGCAGCCAGACGCAGGGGTACTATGGCTACACCTTC; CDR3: CASSQTQGYYGYTF
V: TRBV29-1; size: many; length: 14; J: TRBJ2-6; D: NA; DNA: TGCAGCGTTGATCCTGGATCTGGGGCCAACGTCCTGACTTTC; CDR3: CSVDPGSGANVLTF
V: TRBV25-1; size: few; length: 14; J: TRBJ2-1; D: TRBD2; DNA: TGTGCCAGCAGGGGACTAGCGGTTGACAATGAGCAGTTCTTC; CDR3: CASRGLAVDNEQFF
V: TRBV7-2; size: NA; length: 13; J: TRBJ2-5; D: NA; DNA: TGTGCCAGCAGCGTCCGGGCGGGAGAGACCCAGTACTTC; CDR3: CASSVRAGETQYF
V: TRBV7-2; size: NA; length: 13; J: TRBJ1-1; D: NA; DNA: TGTGCCAGCAGCTTAGATCGGGGGTCCGCCCCTTTCTTT; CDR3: CASSLDRGSAPFF
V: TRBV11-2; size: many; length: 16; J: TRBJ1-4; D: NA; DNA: TGTGCCAGCAGCCCCGCAGCGGGGGCGCTGAATGAAAAACTGTTTTTT; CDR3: CASSPAAGALNEKLFF
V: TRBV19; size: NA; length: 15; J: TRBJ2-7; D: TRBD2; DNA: TGTGCCAGTAGTCCAAGACTAGCGGGGACCTACGAGCAGTACTTC; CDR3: CASSPRLAGTYEQYF
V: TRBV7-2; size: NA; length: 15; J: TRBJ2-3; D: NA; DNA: TGTGCCAGCAGCTTAGAGGCTACCCTTGCAGATACGCAGTATTTT; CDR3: CASSLEATLADTQYF
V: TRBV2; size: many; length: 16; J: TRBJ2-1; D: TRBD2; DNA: TGTGCCAGCACCAGACTAGCGGGGACCTCCTACAATGAGCAGTTCTTC; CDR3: CASTRLAGTSYNEQFF
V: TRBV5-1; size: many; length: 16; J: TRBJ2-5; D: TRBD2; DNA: TGCGCCAGCAGCTTGGCTCCCAGCGGGGGACAAGAGACCCAGTACTTC; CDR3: CASSLAPSGGQETQYF
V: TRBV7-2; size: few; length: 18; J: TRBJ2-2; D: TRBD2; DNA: TGTGCCAGCAGCTTGTTTCCCTGGACTAGCGTGAACACCGGGGAGCTGTTTTTT; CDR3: CASSLFPWTSVNTGELFF
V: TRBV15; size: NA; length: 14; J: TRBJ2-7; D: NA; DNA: TGTGCCACCAGCAGAGACAATATGGGCGACGAGCAGTACTTC; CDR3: CATSRDNMGDEQYF
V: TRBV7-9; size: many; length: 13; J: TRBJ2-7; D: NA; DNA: TGTGCCAGCAGCTTAGTAGTGAGAGGGGAGCAGTACTTC; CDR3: CASSLVVRGEQYF
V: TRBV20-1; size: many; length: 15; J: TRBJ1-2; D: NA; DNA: TGCAGTGCTAGAGATACCACAGACCCGCTCTATGGCTACACCTTC; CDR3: CSARDTTDPLYGYTF
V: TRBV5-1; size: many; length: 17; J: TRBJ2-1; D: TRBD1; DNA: TGCGCCAGCAGCTTGGAGGACAGGGGTGTGAGCTACAATGAGCAGTTCTTC; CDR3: CASSLEDRGVSYNEQFF
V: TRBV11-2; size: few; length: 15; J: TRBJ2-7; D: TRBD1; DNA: TGTGCCAGCAGCTTACGGGACAGGGGCAACTACGAGCAGTACTTC; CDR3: CASSLRDRGNYEQYF
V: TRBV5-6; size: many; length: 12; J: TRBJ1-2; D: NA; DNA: TGTGCCAGCAGCTTGGATACTTATGGCTACACCTTC; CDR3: CASSLDTYGYTF
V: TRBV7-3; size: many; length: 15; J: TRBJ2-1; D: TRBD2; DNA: TGTGCCAGCAGCGCCCGAAGTAGCGGGCCCACTCTTGAGTTCTTC; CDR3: CASSARSSGPTLEFF
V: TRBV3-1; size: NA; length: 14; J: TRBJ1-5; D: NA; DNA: TGTGCCAGCAGTCATACAGGTAGCAATCAGCCCCAGCATTTT; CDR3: CASSHTGSNQPQHF
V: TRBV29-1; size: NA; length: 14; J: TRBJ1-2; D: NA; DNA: TGCAGCGTCTCCTCAAGGACACGGGACCGGGTCTACACCTTC; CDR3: CSVSSRTRDRVYTF
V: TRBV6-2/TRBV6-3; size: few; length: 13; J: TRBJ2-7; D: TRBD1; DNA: TGTGCCAGCAGGGACAGGGGGCCCTACGAGCAGTACTTC; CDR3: CASRDRGPYEQYF
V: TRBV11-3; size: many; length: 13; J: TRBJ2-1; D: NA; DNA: TGTGCCAGCAGCGAGGGGAATACAATTGAGCAGTTCTTC; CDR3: CASSEGNTIEQFF
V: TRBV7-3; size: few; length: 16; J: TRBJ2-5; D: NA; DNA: TGTGCCAGCAGCGCCCAGGCTCCAGGGAACCTGGAGACCCAGTACTTC; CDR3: CASSAQAPGNLETQYF
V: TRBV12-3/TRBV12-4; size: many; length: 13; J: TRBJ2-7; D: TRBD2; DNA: TGTGCCAGCAGTAGCGGGGTTTACTACGAGCAGTACTTC; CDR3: CASSSGVYYEQYF
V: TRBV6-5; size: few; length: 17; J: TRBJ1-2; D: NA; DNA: TGTGCCAGCAGTTACTCGGAGTTCGGACAGCTAAACTATGGCTACACCTTC; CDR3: CASSYSEFGQLNYGYTF
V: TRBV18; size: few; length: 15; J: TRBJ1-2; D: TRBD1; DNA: TGTGCCAGCTCCAGGGGACAGGGGGAGTTCTATGGCTACACCTTC; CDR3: CASSRGQGEFYGYTF
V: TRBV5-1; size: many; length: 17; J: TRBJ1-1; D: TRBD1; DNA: TGCGCCAGCAGCTGGATGGGGAACAGGGGGCTACGAACTGAAGCTTTCTTT; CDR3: CASSWMGNRGLRTEAFF
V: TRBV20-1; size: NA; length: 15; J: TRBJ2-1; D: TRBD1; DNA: TGCAGTGCTAGAAAACTGGGACAGCTTTACAATGAGCAGTTCTTC; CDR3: CSARKLGQLYNEQFF
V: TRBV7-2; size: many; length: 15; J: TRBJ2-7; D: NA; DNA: TGTGCCAGCAGCTTTACACAGACCACCCCGGACGAGCAGTACTTC; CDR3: CASSFTQTTPDEQYF
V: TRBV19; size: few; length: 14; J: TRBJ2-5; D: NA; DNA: TGTGCCAGTAGTACAGGTTATTCACAAGAGACCCAGTACTTC; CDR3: CASSTGYSQETQYF
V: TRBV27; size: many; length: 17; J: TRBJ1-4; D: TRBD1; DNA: TGTGCCAGCAGTTTATACCCCGGGACAGATTTAAGAGAAAAACTGTTTTTT; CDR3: CASSLYPGTDLREKLFF
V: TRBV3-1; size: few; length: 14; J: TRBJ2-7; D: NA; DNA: TGTGCCAGCAGTCAACGGGACTTCGGTGACGAGCAGTACTTC; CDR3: CASSQRDFGDEQYF
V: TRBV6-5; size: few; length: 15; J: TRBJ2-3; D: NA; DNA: TGTGCCAGCAGTACTGACTGGGCTAGCACAGATACGCAGTATTTT; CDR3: CASSTDWASTDTQYF
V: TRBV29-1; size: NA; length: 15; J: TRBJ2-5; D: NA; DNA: TGCAGCGTTGAAGGAGGAAGTGGACGCCAAGAGACCCAGTACTTC; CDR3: CSVEGGSGRQETQYF
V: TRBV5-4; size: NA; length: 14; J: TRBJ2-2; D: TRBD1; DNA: TGTGCCAGCAGCGGGACAGGGACAACCGGGGAGCTGTTTTTT; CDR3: CASSGTGTTGELFF
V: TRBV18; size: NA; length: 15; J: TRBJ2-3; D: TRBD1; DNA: TGTGCCAGCTCTGCTGGACAGGGGTTCACAGATACGCAGTATTTT; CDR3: CASSAGQGFTDTQYF
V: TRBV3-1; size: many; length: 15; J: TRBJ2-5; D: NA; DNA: TGTGCCAGCAGCGCCCGGAGTAGCGAGCAAGAGACCCAGTACTTC; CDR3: CASSARSSEQETQYF
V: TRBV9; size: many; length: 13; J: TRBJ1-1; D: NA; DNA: TGTGCCAGCAGCGTAGAGTCCTGGGCTGAAGCTTTCTTT; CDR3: CASSVESWAEAFF
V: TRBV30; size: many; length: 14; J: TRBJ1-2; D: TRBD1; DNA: TGTGCCTCCCCCCCGGGACAGGGAAACTATGGCTACACCTTC; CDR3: CASPPGQGNYGYTF
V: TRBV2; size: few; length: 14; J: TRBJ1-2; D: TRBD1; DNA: TGTGCCAGCAGTGCGACCGGGACAGGCTATGGCTACACCTTC; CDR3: CASSATGTGYGYTF
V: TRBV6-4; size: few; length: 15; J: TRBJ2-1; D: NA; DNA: TGTGCCAGCAGTGACGCAGGGACCCCTCAGTATGAGCAGTTCTTC; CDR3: CASSDAGTPQYEQFF